This T cell receptor (beta chain) stems from a study of shared clonotypes between healthy human individuals. As for the study in general: CD4 naive and memory got three plates each, CD8 naive two, CD8 memory one.

Trimming cost V 3 bases and J 9 bases, with 12 bases left between them. CDR3 size: 14 residues. The V gene's germline CDR1 is MNHEY and CDR2 SMNVEV (reference sequence). Only in-frame clones appear in the TCRdb table, and some are missing; sequencing was by immunoSEQ multiplex PCR. The data contain millions of clones, 95% of them singletons. Sequences were obtained from naive CD4+ T cells sorted from blood. Noted subset: CD45RA+ positively selected. The V and J genes are TRBV27 and TRBJ1-6; no clear D. The source of this sequence is a young man in good health. Written as DNA, the CDR3 is TGTGCCAGCAGTTTTTGGGGAGTAGGTTCACCCCTCCACTTT. Translation gives CASSFWGVGSPLHF.